Included here is one T cell receptor (beta chain) sequence, with context. Its matching antigen is unknown. Germline V CDR1 and CDR2: SNHLY, FYNNEI. Deletions cut 1 base from V and 3 bases from J, with 4 bases between. The CDR3 has 13 residues. The sample comes from a study of T cells after posttransplantation cyclophosphamide. TCRdb keeps only in-frame clones here, not all; method: immunoSEQ multiplex PCR. The repertoire includes roughly 10,000 clones, 85% of them detected once, and roughly 14% sits in the top ten. The study, taken as a whole, reports: Tissue-infiltrating T cells from skin or gut overlapped little with blood T cells.

A marrow graft followed busulfan-fludarabine conditioning, with cyclophosphamide on days +3 and +4. V usage is TRBV2 and J usage is TRBJ1-5; D is unclear. The TCR comes from a female patient aged 50-59 years who received an allogeneic stem cell transplant from a related donor, was CMV-positive, and had no GVHD. The graft donor may have contributed some T cells. Sequencing was performed on PBMCs, taken 1755 days after allogeneic stem cell transplant with posttransplant cyclophosphamide. The DNA of the CDR3 is TGTGCCAGCAGTGAAGATCTCAATCAGCCCCAGCATTTT. Its translation: CASSEDLNQPQHF.